A single sample gave rise to the 2 T cell receptor beta chains below, sequenced in a study of blood T cell repertoires in COVID-19. The assay was immunoSEQ multiplex PCR, and TCRdb's table has in-frame clones only and misses some. The repertoire holds 200,000 to 250,000 clones, with 84% as singletons. The sequencing input was PBMCs or T cells enriched from blood (not recorded which). The receptors stem from a woman in her 40s who had recovered from COVID-19.

The V call is TRBV7-2, the J call TRBJ2-1; possible D gene TRBD2, 5 bases. The CDR3 runs 11 residues. Germline lookup yields CDR1 SGHTA and CDR2 FQGNSA. V was clipped by 7 bases and J by 12 bases, with 13 bases between them. For the CDR3, the DNA is TGTGCCAGCAAAGAGAATACTAGGCAGTTCTTC. Translated: CASKENTRQFF.

This chain links TRBV19 with TRBJ1-2; the D gene is possibly TRBD1 (5 bases). The CDR3 is 14 amino acids. The V end was cut by 5 bases, the J end by 4 bases, with 14 bases between. CDR1 is LNHDA and CDR2 is SQIVND in the germline V gene (reference sequence). CDR3 region: CASSAGPGGYGYTF. DNA of the CDR3: TGTGCCAGTAGTGCCGGGCCCGGGGGCTATGGCTACACCTTC.